This T cell receptor (beta chain) was profiled in a study of T cell changes during pregnancy in multiple sclerosis. TCRdb keeps only in-frame clones here, not all; method: immunoSEQ multiplex PCR. Here the sample spans approximately 38,000 clones, 91% being singletons. This receptor was obtained from a female donor with multiple sclerosis, enrolled in a pregnancy study. Sequenced material: CD8+ T cells from peripheral blood mononuclear cells, taken in the second trimester of pregnancy.

This CDR3 is CATSRGGLGNEQFF. CDR3 bases: TGTGCCACCAGCAGAGGGGGCCTAGGCAATGAGCAGTTCTTC. The chain recombines TRBV15 with TRBJ2-1; TRBD1 is a possible D gene (5 bases). V lost 1 base, J lost 6 bases, and 10 bases lay in between. The germline V gene has CDR1 LNHNV and CDR2 YYDKDF (reference sequence). The CDR3 length is 14 residues.